A selection of T cell receptor beta chains follows, all from one sample in a study of cytomegalovirus exposure and HLA in healthy donors. Sequenced by immunoSEQ multiplex PCR; TCRdb stores in-frame clones only, minus some. Its listing shows 140,000 to 150,000 clones. Material for sequencing was PBMCs. These receptors were taken from a male donor in good health and CMV-seronegative. CDR3s include the opening cysteine and the closing phenylalanine or tryptophan. A D gene is named only where the DNA matches it firmly.

TGCGCCAGCAGCTTGGGGCTAGCGGGGCAAGAGACCCAGTACTTC	CASSLGLAGQETQYF	TRBD2	TRBV5-1	TRBJ2-5
TGCGCCAGCAGCCAAGATCAGGGGAATCAGCCCCAGCATTTT	CASSQDQGNQPQHF	-	TRBV4-1	TRBJ1-5
TGCGCCAGCAGATTGCAGGGGGCTAATGAAAAACTGTTTTTT	CASRLQGANEKLFF	TRBD1	TRBV5-1	TRBJ1-4
TGTGCCAGCAGCGCCCAGGGAAACGAGCAGTACTTC	CASSAQGNEQYF	-	TRBV13	TRBJ2-7
TGTGCCAGCAGAGGGGGAGGGCTCACTGAAGCTTTCTTT	CASRGGGLTEAFF	-	TRBV27	TRBJ1-1
TGTGCCAGCAGTTCCCGGGACAGGGGTAGTGTAGCTTTCTTT	CASSSRDRGSVAFF	TRBD1	TRBV2	TRBJ1-1
TGTGCCAGCAGACCCCGGGGGGAGGGGAGAGACGAGCAGTACTTC	CASRPRGEGRDEQYF	TRBD2	TRBV6-5	TRBJ2-7
TGTGCCAGCAGCCCACAGGGGGCTGGAGGCTACACCTTC	CASSPQGAGGYTF	TRBD1	TRBV7-2	TRBJ1-2
TGCAGCGTTGGGAGGGGCCCGCAGCCTAATGAAAAACTGTTTTTT	CSVGRGPQPNEKLFF	-	TRBV29-1	TRBJ1-4
TGTGCCAGCAGACAGGGGGGTACCACTGAAGCTTTCTTT	CASRQGGTTEAFF	TRBD1	TRBV6-4	TRBJ1-1
TGTGCCACGAGCAAGGGACAGGGTAGCGCTGAAGCTTTCTTT	CATSKGQGSAEAFF	TRBD1	TRBV15	TRBJ1-1
TGTGCCAGTAGTATAGGGCGAGGCTACGAGCAGTACTTC	CASSIGRGYEQYF	-	TRBV19	TRBJ2-7
TGTGCCAGCAGCTTGGTAAATCGGGTACCTAGCACAGATACGCAGTATTTT	CASSLVNRVPSTDTQYF	-	TRBV5-6	TRBJ2-3
TGTGCCAGCACATACAGCGGGACACCTAACTACGAGCAGTACTTC	CASTYSGTPNYEQYF	-	TRBV2	TRBJ2-7
TGTGCCAGCAGTCTGGCCCGTGCCTACGAGCAGTACTTC	CASSLARAYEQYF	-	TRBV6-5	TRBJ2-7
TGCAGCGTTGGCCCGGACAGGCGTTATGGCTACACCTTC	CSVGPDRRYGYTF	TRBD1	TRBV29-1	TRBJ1-2
TGTGCCAGCAGCTTAGTGACAGGGGGTTCTTATGAGCAGTACTTC	CASSLVTGGSYEQYF	TRBD1	TRBV11-2	TRBJ2-7
TGCGCCAGCAGTGATTTGGCGGGAACTTTCTTT	CASSDLAGTFF	-	TRBV10-1	TRBJ1-1
TGTGCCAGCAGCACCCGGGACAGGGAAGTATATGGCTACACCTTC	CASSTRDREVYGYTF	TRBD1	TRBV5-6	TRBJ1-2
TGTGCCAGCAGCCCTAACATGGGGGGTAAAGGCTACACCTTC	CASSPNMGGKGYTF	-	TRBV7-9	TRBJ1-2
TGTGCCAGCACCCTAGGGTTAAGCGGTTCCTACGAGCAGTACTTC	CASTLGLSGSYEQYF	-	TRBV28	TRBJ2-7
TGTGCCAGCGGAACAGGGACAGCCCTCAACGAAAAACTGTTTTTT	CASGTGTALNEKLFF	TRBD1	TRBV11-2	TRBJ1-4
TGTGCCAGCAGCGTAGGGGGGGGAACTAATGAAAAACTGTTTTTT	CASSVGGGTNEKLFF	-	TRBV9	TRBJ1-4
TGTGCCAGCAGCTCAATGGGGAGGTTGGGGAGCAATCAGCCCCAGCATTTT	CASSSMGRLGSNQPQHF	-	TRBV7-8	TRBJ1-5
TGTGCCAGCACCCGAGCGGGAGGTGCGTACGAGCAGTACTTC	CASTRAGGAYEQYF	TRBD2	TRBV7-2	TRBJ2-7
TGTGCCAGCAGCCTCTGGACAGGCCGTTCGAACACTGAAGCTTTCTTT	CASSLWTGRSNTEAFF	TRBD1	TRBV14	TRBJ1-1
TGCAGCGTCGGCACGACATCGCAACACCATAACTATGGCTACACCTTC	CSVGTTSQHHNYGYTF	-	TRBV29-1	TRBJ1-2
TGCGCCAGCAGCCAAGATCTACGGCAGGGGACGGACTACGAGCAGTACTTC	CASSQDLRQGTDYEQYF	-	TRBV4-3	TRBJ2-7
TGTGCCAGCAGTGAGGTGGAGCGGGGCACCGGGGAGCTGTTTTTT	CASSEVERGTGELFF	TRBD2	TRBV2	TRBJ2-2
TGTGCCAGTAGTGAGACAGGGTTGGGCAATCAGCCCCAGCATTTT	CASSETGLGNQPQHF	TRBD1	TRBV19	TRBJ1-5